This T cell receptor (beta chain) was observed in a study of quantifying T cell responses using KT2 cells. For the study at large: Reverse transcription used primers in the TCR alpha and beta constant regions. The T4 ligation step was estimated to exceed 10% efficiency under optimum conditions. Broader study findings: KT2 clone alpha and beta sequence counts scaled linearly with input KT2 cell number. KT2 sequence counts showed saturation when very many KT2 cells were spiked in.

KT2 cells were mixed with fixed PBMC numbers at varying ratios. A few counts support this clonotype. What it binds is unknown. A single-stranded UMI oligo with SP2 sequence was ligated to cDNA 3' ends. First-round PCR used around 4 cycles and beta primers RC1.1 and RC1.2 covering TRBC1 and TRBC2. Each CDR3 protein is one row after TCRdb ran MiXCR on the UMI-ligation and nested PCR reads. The table has some 43,000 distinct CDR3 sequences, about 18% seen once. The CDR3 loop spans 15 amino acids. V was trimmed by 0 bases and J by 7 bases, leaving 16 bases between them. Germline-derived CDR1 and CDR2 are SGHNT and YYREEE (reference sequence).

The source of this sequence is a human donor. Sequencing was carried out using PBMCs spiked with cells of the T cell clone KT2. This chain links TRBV5-4 with TRBJ1-1; weak D call: TRBD1 (5 bases). In nucleotides, the CDR3 is TGTGCCAGCAGCTTGGATGGCTGGGGGGGTAGTGAAGCTTTCTTT. Translation: CASSLDGWGGSEAFF.